The entry below gives a single TCR beta chain sequence along with its context. Single viable CD3+CD4+CD8-CD45RO+ cells were sorted as the memory CD4+ T cells. CD4+ T cells were isolated by positive magnetic selection. V was pared by 5 bases and J by 4 bases, with 5 bases of the junction left unmatched. CDR1 SSHAT and CDR2 FNYEAQ come from the germline V gene (reference sequence). The CDR3 spans 14 residues. The data were taken from a study of memory CD4+ T cells and cytomegalovirus serostatus. Repertoires were generated with immunoSEQ multiplex PCR, while TCRdb's copy carries only in-frame clones and drops some. The sample records some 64,000 clones, 82% being singletons.

The chain links TRBV7-7 to TRBJ2-3, with 8 bases lining up with TRBD2. The clonotype comes from an adult in good health and CMV-seronegative. Sequencing input: memory CD4+ T cells from blood. CDR3 coding DNA: TGTGCCAGCAGCAGAAGCGGGAGAGCAGATACGCAGTATTTT. Its translation: CASSRSGRADTQYF.